This record concerns one T cell receptor beta chain sequence. Many counts were recorded for this clonotype. What this receptor recognizes is not known. Base qualities are not recorded, but no much larger clone differs from it by a single base. The sample belongs to a study of Graves' ophthalmopathy and Graves' hyperthyroidism (dated by TCRdb to the late 2010s). Notes on the research overall: Peripheral blood was collected before any treatment was given, at the time of initial diagnosis. The study used TCR beta repertoire signatures to distinguish Graves' ophthalmopathy from Graves' hyperthyroidism and to predict progression to ophthalmopathy. Following sampling, methimazole starting at 30 mg daily was administered to hyperthyroidism patients, and high-dose intravenous methylprednisolone was administered to ophthalmopathy patients. The approximately 90 discovery patients were divided at random into training and test sets in a 7:3 ratio. In roughly six hyperthyroidism patients, the T-cell repertoire of thyroid tissue was compared with the T-cell repertoire of blood. To explore V-J signatures that distinguish ophthalmopathy from hyperthyroidism, a discovery set of 100 patients was enrolled, made up of 43 with ophthalmopathy and 57 with stable hyperthyroidism. For independent validation, a separate cohort was made up of 18 hyperthyroidism patients plus 17 patients who later progressed from hyperthyroidism to ophthalmopathy. In total, approximately 130 blood samples were TCR-sequenced: approximately 42 ophthalmopathy, 80 or so hyperthyroidism and approximately 17 hyperthyroidism-to-ophthalmopathy patients. Study-level results and caveats: No statistical method was used to predetermine the sample size, and group allocation was not hidden from the investigators. Ophthalmopathy was separated from stable hyperthyroidism by the 13-signature model with about 85% sensitivity and 81.08% specificity in cross-validation and with 80%/75% in the test set. In validation, the model predicted ophthalmopathy progression with less than 71% sensitivity and 72.22% specificity; some 13 predicted patients were CT-confirmed with GO in a median of about 6.2 months. Most expanded thyroid clonotypes with frequency above 0.001 were also detected in blood, suggesting blood repertoires may reflect the thyroid immune response.

The germline V gene (reference sequence) specifies DFQATT as CDR1 and SNEGSKA as CDR2. Measured from the cysteine to the phenylalanine, the CDR3 is 14 residues long. The CDR3 DNA has 42 bases and is translated from base 1. V sheds 3 bases and J sheds 4 bases, leaving 15 bases between their ends. TCR beta CDR3 regions were amplified from RNA transcripts for repertoire sequencing. The first round of RT-PCR was done with HTBI primers and the Qiagen OneStep RT-PCR kit, and was followed by a second round of multiplex PCR, then size selection and purification. Libraries were sequenced on an Illumina HiSeq2000 using paired-end 100 bp reads. Concerning the study's data processing: SOAPnuke was used for read processing, and reads with adapters, uncalled bases, a mean Phred below 15, or no exact constant-primer or identifier match were discarded. COPE v1.2.5 was used to merge high-quality paired reads. Clonotypes were defined as unique nucleotide sequences and were aligned to IMGT TRB V, D and J references using MiTCR v1.1. The analysis was limited to V-J combinations with a frequency above 0.0001, which together covered around 99% of the repertoires. For each V-J combination, a TCR clonal expansion and chaos score was defined as F50 clonal expansion divided by the chaos observed in the TCRdist matrix. Welch's t-statistics and random forest were used to reduce the features to about a dozen V-J combinations, which were then used as input to a naive Bayes classifier. Thyroid-blood repertoire similarity was quantified with the Morisita-Horn index. The public reads were quality trimmed at Q25 with fastp and then assembled into clones with MiXCR by TCRdb, keeping productive beta chains. For every CDR3 protein sequence, its rows merge into one entry that carries the most common genes and DNA. It is TCRdb's table, rather than the study itself, that gives the V and J calls and clone size. The sample records about 620,000 distinct CDR3 sequences, 22% of which are singletons. The ten largest clones take up approximately 6.9% of the sample.

Hyperthyroidism was considered stable if no progression to ophthalmopathy occurred within 18 months of follow-up. Hyperthyroidism patients were newly diagnosed, were aged 18 to 65 years, and had a disease duration under 2 months. Patients with other autoimmune diseases, uncontrolled infections, pregnancy or lactation were excluded from the study. Clinical symptoms, serum thyroxine, TRAb, thyroid ultrasound and orbital computed tomography formed the basis of the diagnosis. PBMCs were isolated from about 10 ml of fresh peripheral blood by Ficoll-Paque density gradient centrifugation. Trizol reagent was used to extract the total RNA, and its quality was then checked on an Agilent 2100 Bioanalyzer.

Specimen: peripheral blood. The sequence links TRBV20-1 to TRBJ1-1; D gene: possibly TRBD1, on 5 matching bases. The source is a young woman with stable Graves' hyperthyroidism. Some clones in this sample may be carry-over from other donors' samples. Donor details come from another sample of the same person, matched by shared clones. The CDR3 corresponds to CSASSRRTGTEAFF. The nucleotides read TGCAGTGCTAGTTCCCGGAGAACAGGCACTGAAGCTTTCTTT.